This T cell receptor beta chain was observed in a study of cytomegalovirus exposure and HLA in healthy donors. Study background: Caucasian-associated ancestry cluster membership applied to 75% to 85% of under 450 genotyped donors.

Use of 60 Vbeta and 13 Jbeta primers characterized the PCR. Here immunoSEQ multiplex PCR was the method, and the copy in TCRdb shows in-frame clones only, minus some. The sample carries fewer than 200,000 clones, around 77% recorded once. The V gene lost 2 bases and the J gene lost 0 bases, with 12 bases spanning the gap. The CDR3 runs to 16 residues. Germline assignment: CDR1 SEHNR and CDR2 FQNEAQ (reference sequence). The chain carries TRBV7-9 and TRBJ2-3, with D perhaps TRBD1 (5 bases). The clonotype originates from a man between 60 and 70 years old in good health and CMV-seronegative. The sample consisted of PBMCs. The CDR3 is CASSLRPTDSTDTQYF. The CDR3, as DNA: TGTGCCAGCAGCTTAAGGCCGACAGATAGCACAGATACGCAGTATTTT. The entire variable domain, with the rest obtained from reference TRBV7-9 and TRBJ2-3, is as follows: DTGVSQNPRHKITKRGQNVTFRCDPISEHNRLYWYRQTLGQGPEFLTYFQNEAQLEKSRLLSDRFSAERPKGSFSTLEIQRTEQGDSAMYLCASSLRPTDSTDTQYFGPGTRLTVL.